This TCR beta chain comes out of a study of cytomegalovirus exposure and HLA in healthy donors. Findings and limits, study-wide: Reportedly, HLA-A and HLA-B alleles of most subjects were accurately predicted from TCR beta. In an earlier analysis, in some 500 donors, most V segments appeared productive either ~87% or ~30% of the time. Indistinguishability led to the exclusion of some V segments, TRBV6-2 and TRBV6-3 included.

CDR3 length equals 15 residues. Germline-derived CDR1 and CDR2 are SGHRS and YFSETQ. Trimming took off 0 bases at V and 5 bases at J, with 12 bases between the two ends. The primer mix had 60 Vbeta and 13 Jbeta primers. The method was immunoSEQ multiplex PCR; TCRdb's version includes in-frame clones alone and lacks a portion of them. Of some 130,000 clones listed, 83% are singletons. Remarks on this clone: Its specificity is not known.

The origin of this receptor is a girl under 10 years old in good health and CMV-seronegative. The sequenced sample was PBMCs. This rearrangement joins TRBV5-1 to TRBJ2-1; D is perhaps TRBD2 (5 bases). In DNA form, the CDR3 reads TGCGCCAGCAGCTTGGCCGCTAGCACAAACAATGAGCAGTTCTTC. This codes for CASSLAASTNNEQFF.